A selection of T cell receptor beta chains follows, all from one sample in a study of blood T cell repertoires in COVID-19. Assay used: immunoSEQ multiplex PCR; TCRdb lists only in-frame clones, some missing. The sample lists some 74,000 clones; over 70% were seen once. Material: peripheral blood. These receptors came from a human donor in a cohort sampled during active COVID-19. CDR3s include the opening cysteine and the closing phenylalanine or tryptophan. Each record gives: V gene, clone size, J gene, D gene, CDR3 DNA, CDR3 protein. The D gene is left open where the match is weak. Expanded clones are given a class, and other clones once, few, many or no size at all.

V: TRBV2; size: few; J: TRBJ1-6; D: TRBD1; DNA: TGTGCCAGCAGTGAAAGGCAGGGGGCTTGGTCACCCCTCCACTTT; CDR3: CASSERQGAWSPLHF
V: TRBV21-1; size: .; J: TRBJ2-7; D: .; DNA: TGTGCCAGCAGCACGAAGGACAGGGGGCTGCCGGCCGAGCAGTACTTC; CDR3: CASSTKDRGLPAEQYF
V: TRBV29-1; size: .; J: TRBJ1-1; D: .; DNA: TGCAGCGTCGGGATGCATGACACTGAAGCTTTCTTT; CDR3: CSVGMHDTEAFF
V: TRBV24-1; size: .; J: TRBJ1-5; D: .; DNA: TGTGCCACCAGTGACCCGGCGGGGGTTGATCAGCCCCAGCATTTT; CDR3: CATSDPAGVDQPQHF
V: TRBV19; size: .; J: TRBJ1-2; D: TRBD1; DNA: TGTGCCAGTAGTGCACGACACACCGGGACAGGGGACTATGGCTACACCTTC; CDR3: CASSARHTGTGDYGYTF
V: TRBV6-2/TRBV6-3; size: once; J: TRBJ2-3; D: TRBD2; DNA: TGTGCCAGCAGTAATCCTAGCGGGAGGGGTACGCAGTATTTT; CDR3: CASSNPSGRGTQYF
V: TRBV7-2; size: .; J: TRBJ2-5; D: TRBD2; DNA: TGTGCCAGCAGCTCGCAGCGGGGGGGAGAGACCCAGTACTTC; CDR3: CASSSQRGGETQYF
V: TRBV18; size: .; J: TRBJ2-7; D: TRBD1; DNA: TGTGCCAGCTCACCGCCTGGACAGGGGATCTACGAGCAGTACTTC; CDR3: CASSPPGQGIYEQYF
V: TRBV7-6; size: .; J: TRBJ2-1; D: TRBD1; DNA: TGTGCCAGCAGCTCGGGACAGGCCTGGGGCAATGAGCAGTTCTTC; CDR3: CASSSGQAWGNEQFF
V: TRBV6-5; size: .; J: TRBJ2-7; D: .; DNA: TGTGCCAGCAGCCTCGGCGGTTCCTACGAGCAGTACTTC; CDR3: CASSLGGSYEQYF
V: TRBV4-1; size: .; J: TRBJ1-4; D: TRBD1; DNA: TGCGCCAGCAGCCAAACCAGGGGGCGAGATGAAAAACTGTTTTTT; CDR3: CASSQTRGRDEKLFF
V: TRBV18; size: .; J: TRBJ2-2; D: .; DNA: TGTGCCAGCTCACCACGGTCGACACCCAACACCGGGGAGCTGTTTTTT; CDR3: CASSPRSTPNTGELFF
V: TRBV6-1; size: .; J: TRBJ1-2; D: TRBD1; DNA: TGTGCCAGCAGTGGGTTAGGACAGGGGGAACTTTATGGCTACACCTTC; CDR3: CASSGLGQGELYGYTF
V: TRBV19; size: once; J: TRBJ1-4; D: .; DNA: TGTGCCTCAGAACAGGGAGAAAAACTGTTTTTT; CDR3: CASEQGEKLFF
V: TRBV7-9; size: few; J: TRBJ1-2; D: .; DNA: TGTGCCAGCAGCTTTAGCGGGCGTACTAACTATGGCTACACCTTC; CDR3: CASSFSGRTNYGYTF
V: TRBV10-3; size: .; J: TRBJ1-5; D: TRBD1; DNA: TGTGCCATCAGGACCGGGACAGGGGACAATCAGCCCCAGCATTTT; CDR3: CAIRTGTGDNQPQHF
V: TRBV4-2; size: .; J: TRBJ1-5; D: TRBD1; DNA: TGTGCCAGCAGCCAAGTAGGGACAGGTCCCCAGCCCCAGCATTTT; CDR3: CASSQVGTGPQPQHF
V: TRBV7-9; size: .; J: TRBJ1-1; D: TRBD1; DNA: TGTGCCATTTTCAAAGGACAGGGGAATATGAACACTGAAGCTTTCTTT; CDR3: CAIFKGQGNMNTEAFF
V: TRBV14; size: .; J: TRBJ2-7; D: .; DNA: TGTGCCAGCAGCCAAGATAAGGCGTGGAGCGAGCAGTACTTC; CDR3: CASSQDKAWSEQYF
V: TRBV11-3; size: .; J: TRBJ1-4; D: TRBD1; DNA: TGTGCCAGCAGCCCTATGGGACAGGGAAGAGAAAAACTGTTTTTT; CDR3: CASSPMGQGREKLFF
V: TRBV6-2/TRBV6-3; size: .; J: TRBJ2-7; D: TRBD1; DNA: TGTGCCAGCAGTTACGCCGGGACAGACTACGAGCAGTACTTC; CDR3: CASSYAGTDYEQYF
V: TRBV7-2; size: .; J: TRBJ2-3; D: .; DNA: TGTGCCAGCAGGGGGAGTCGAACCCCTGATACGCAGTATTTT; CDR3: CASRGSRTPDTQYF
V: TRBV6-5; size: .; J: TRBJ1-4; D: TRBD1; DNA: TGTGCCAGCAGTCGGACAGGGGTCGGGGAAAAACTGTTTTTT; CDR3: CASSRTGVGEKLFF
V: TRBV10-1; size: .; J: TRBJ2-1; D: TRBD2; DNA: TGCGCCAGCAGTGAGTCTTTGGTTATAGCGGGAGTGAGGAGCAATGAGCAGTTCTTC; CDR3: CASSESLVIAGVRSNEQFF
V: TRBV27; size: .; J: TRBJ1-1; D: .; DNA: TGTGCCAGCATCCGATTAGGAGCCAACACTGAAGCTTTCTTT; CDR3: CASIRLGANTEAFF
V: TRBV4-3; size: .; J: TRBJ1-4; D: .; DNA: TGCGCCAGCAGCCAAGCGGGACATCACGAGGTCGGTGAAAAACTGTTTTTT; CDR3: CASSQAGHHEVGEKLFF
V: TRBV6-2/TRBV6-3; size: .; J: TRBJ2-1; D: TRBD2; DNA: TGTGCCAGCAGTTACGGGCGCGGGAGGAGCTCCTACAATGAGCAGTTCTTC; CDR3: CASSYGRGRSSYNEQFF
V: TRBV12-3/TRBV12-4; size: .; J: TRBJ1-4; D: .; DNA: TGTGCCAGCAGGACCGGGATTCAGGAAAAACTGTTTTTT; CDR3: CASRTGIQEKLFF
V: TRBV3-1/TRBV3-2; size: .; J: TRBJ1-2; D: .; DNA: TGTGCCAGCAGCCATCAGGAATTCTATGGCTACACCTTC; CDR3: CASSHQEFYGYTF
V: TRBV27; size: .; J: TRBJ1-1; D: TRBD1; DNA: TGTGCCAGCAGTTTCAATGACAGGGCCACTGAAGCTTTCTTT; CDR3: CASSFNDRATEAFF
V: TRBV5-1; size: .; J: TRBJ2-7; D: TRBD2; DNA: TGCGCCAGCAGCTCGGGAGGGGACAACTACGAGCAGTACTTC; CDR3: CASSSGGDNYEQYF
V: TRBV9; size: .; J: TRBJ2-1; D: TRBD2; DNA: TGTGCCAGCAGCGTAGTCCCGGGGGGTGCGAATGAGCAGTTCTTC; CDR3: CASSVVPGGANEQFF
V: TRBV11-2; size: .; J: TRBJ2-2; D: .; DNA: TGTGCCAGCAGCTCAGTCGCCCTTGGGGAGCTGTTTTTT; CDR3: CASSSVALGELFF
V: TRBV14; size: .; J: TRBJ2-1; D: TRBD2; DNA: TGTGCCAGCAGCGCGACTAGCGGGGGGAGGAATGAGCAGTTCTTC; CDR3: CASSATSGGRNEQFF
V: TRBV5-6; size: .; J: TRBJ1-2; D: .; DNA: TGTGCCAGCAGCTTGGCCGGGGGGGCAATAAACTATGGCTACACCTTC; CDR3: CASSLAGGAINYGYTF
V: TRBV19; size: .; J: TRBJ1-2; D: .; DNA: TGTGCCAGTAGTATAGTAACAGGGTTTTGGGGCTACACCTTC; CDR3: CASSIVTGFWGYTF
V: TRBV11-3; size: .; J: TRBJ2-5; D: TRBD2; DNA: TGTGCCAGCAGCTTAGGGTTAGCGGGCCAATTGGAGACCCAGTACTTC; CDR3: CASSLGLAGQLETQYF
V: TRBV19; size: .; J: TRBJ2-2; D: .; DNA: TGTGCCAGTAGTAGTCCTAGTTTGGGCACCGGGGAGCTGTTTTTT; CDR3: CASSSPSLGTGELFF
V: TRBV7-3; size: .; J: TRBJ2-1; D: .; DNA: TGTGCCAGCAGCTCCACCGACAGGACGTACTACAATGAGCAGTTCTTC; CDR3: CASSSTDRTYYNEQFF
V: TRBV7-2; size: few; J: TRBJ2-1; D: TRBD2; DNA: TGTGCCAGCAGCTTAGCCCGACTAGCGGGAGCTGCCTACAATGAGCAGTTCTTC; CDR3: CASSLARLAGAAYNEQFF
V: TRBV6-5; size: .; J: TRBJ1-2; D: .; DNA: TGTGCCAGCAGTTACAAACAGGGTGACTATGGCTACACCTTC; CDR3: CASSYKQGDYGYTF
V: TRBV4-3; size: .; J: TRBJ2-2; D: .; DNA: TGCGCCAGCAGCCAACAGGGTGGGATCGGGGAGCTGTTTTTT; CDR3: CASSQQGGIGELFF
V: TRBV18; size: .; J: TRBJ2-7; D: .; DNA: TGTGCCAGCTCATCTGGACAGTCCTACGAGCAGTACTTC; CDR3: CASSSGQSYEQYF
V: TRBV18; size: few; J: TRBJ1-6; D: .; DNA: TGTGCCAGCTCGCTAGAGATGAGCTCCTATAATTCACCCCTCCACTTT; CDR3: CASSLEMSSYNSPLHF
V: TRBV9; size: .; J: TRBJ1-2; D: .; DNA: TGTGCCAGCAGCGTAGGGGGGGAAAGCTATGGCTACACCTTC; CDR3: CASSVGGESYGYTF
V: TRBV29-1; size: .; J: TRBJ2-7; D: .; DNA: TGCAGCGCTGGGGACACCTCCTACGAGCAGTACTTC; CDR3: CSAGDTSYEQYF
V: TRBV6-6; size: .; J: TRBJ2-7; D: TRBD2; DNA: TGTGCCAGCCGACTAGCGGGGAACTACGAGCAGTACTTC; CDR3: CASRLAGNYEQYF
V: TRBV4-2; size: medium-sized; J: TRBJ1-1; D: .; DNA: TGTGCCAGCAGCCGAGGACAGTCTGGGACTGAAGCTTTCTTT; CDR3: CASSRGQSGTEAFF
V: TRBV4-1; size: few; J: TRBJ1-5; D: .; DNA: TGCGCCAGCAGCCAAGTAGAGGGAAGCAATCAGCCCCAGCATTTT; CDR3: CASSQVEGSNQPQHF
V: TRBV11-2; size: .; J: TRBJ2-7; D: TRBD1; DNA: TGTGCCAGCAGCATCGGGACAGGAGGTTACGAGCAGTACTTC; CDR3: CASSIGTGGYEQYF
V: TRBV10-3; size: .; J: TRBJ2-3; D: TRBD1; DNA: TGTGCCATCAGCTACCGGGACAGGGTCTCTGATACGCAGTATTTT; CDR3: CAISYRDRVSDTQYF